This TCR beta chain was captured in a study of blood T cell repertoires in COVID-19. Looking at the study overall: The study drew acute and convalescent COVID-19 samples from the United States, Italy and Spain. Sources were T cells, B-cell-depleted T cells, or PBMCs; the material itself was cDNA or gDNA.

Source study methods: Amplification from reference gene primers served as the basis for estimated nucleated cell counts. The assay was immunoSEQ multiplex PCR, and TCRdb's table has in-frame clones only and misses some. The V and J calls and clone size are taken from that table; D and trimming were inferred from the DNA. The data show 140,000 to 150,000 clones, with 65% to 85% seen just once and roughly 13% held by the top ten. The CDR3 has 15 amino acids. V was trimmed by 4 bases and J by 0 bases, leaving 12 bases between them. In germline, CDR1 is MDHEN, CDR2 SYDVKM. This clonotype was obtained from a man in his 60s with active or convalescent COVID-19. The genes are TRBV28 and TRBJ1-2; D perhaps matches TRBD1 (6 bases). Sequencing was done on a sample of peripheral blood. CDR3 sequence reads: CASSSWDNANYGYTF. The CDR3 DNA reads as TGTGCCAGCAGTTCCTGGGACAACGCTAACTATGGCTACACCTTC.